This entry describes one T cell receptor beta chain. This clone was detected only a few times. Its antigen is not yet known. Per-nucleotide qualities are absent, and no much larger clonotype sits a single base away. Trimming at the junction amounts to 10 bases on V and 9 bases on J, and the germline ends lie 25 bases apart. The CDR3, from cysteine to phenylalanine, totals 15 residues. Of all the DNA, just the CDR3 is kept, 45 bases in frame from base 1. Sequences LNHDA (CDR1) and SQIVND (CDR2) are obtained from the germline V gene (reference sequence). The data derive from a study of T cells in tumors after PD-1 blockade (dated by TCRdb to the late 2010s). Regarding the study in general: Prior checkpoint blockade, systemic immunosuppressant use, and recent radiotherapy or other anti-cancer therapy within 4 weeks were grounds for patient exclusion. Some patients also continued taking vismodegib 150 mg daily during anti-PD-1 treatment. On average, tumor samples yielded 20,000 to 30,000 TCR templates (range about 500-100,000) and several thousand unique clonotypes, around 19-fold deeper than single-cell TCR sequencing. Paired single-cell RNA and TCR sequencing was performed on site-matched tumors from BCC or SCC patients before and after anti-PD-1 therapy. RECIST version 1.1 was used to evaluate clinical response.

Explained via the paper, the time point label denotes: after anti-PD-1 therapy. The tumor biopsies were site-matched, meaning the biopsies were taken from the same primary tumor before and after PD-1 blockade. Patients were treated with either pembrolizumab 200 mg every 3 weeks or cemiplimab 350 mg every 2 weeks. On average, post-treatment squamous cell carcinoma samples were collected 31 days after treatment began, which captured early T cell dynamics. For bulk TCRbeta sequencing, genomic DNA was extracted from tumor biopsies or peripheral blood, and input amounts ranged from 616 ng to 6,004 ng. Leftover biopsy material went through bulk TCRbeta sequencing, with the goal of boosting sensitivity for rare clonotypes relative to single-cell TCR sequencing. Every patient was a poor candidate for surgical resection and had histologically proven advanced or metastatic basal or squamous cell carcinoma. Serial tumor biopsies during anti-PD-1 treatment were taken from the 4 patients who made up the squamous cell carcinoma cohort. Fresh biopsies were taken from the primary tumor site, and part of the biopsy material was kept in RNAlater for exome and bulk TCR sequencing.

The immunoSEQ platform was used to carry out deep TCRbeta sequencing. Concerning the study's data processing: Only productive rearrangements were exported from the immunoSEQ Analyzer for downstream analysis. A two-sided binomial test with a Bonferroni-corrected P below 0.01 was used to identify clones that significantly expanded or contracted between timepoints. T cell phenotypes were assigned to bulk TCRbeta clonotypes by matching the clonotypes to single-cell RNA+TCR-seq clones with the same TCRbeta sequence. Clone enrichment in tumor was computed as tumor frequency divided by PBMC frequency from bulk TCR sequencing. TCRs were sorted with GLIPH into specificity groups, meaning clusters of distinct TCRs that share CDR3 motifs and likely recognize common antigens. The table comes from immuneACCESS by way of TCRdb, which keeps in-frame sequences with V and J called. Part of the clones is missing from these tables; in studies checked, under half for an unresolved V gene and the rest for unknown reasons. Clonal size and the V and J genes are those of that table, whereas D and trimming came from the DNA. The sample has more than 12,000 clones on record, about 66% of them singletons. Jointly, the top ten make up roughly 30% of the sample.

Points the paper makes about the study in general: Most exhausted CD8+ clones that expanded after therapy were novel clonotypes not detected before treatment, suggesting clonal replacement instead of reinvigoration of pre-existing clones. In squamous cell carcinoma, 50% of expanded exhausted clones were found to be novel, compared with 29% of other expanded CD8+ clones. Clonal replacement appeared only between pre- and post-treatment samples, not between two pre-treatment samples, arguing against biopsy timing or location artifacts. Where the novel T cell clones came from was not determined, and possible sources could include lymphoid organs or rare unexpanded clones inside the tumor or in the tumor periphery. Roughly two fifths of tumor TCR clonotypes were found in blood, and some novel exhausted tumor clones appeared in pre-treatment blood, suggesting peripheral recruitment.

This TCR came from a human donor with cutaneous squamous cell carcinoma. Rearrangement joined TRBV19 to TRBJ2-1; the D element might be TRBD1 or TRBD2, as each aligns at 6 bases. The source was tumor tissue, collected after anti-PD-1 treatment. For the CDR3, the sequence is CATKTSGAGSTEQFF. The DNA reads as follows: TGTGCCACCAAAACTTCGGGGGCAGGGTCCACTGAGCAGTTCTTC.